One and the same sample provided the 3 T cell receptor beta chains below, sequenced in a study of T cell repertoires in cytomegalovirus infection. Their target antigens are unknown. Each CDR3 protein is one row after TCRdb ran MiXCR on the reads. The sample lists approximately 1,000,000 distinct CDR3 sequences, less than 40% seen once, with over 12% in the top ten. The sample consisted of cultured CD8+ T cells from PBMCs, taken from culture after CMV antigen stimulation. These TCRs come from a human donor in good health (CMV status not recorded). Some clones in this sample may be carry-over from other donors' samples.

In this sample, this clonotype turned up once. This sequence joins TRBV13 and TRBJ2-7; no clear D gene. CDR1 PRHDT and CDR2 FYEKMQ come from the germline V gene (reference sequence). Between the trimmed V and J ends, which lost 5 bases and 7 bases, there was a span of 9 bases. The CDR3 length is 11 residues. The CDR3 nucleotides are TGTGCCAGCAGCGTCTTTGGGGAGCAGTACTTC. As protein: CASSVFGEQYF.

The chain recombines TRBV6-6 with TRBJ1-1; D is possibly TRBD1 (6 bases). The germline V gene has CDR1 MNHNY and CDR2 SVGAGI (reference sequence). The CDR3 contains 21 residues. V dropped 0 bases and J dropped 0 bases, with 26 bases sitting between them. CDR3 in amino acids: CASSYSLGGRTGVLMNTEAFF. CDR3 DNA sequence: TGTGCCAGCAGTTACTCCCTCGGGGGCAGGACCGGGGTCCTCATGAACACTGAAGCTTTCTTT.

The V and J genes are TRBV4-2 and TRBJ1-4; a weak D match, TRBD1 (5 bases). Germline CDR1 and CDR2: LGHNA and YNFKEQ. This CDR3 comprises 17 residues. Trimming pared 2 bases from V and 6 bases from J, leaving 19 bases between. CDR3 region: CASSQSPSREGYEKLFF. The CDR3 DNA follows: TGTGCCAGCAGCCAATCCCCGTCGAGGGAGGGGTATGAAAAACTGTTTTTT.